The 8 T cell receptor beta chains presented below share a single source sample, sequenced in a study of graft-versus-host responses after intestinal transplantation. Clones were sequenced by immunoSEQ multiplex PCR, and TCRdb holds only the in-frame ones, with some missing. The table has approximately 120,000 clones, just over 90% seen once; the top ten hold approximately 0.17%. Their recognized antigens are unknown. The sequences come from unstimulated CD4+ T cells sorted from spleen or lymph node cells, collected before intestinal transplant. The receptors shown here come from a human donor who received an intestinal transplant.

The V call is TRBV7-9, the J call TRBJ2-1, with 7 positions matching TRBD1. V dropped 4 bases and J dropped 3; count of bases not matched to a gene: 6. The CDR3 has 15 residues. CDR1 and CDR2 (germline): SEHNR, FQNEAQ (reference sequence). The CDR3 spells CASSSRGKYYNEQFF. Written as DNA, the CDR3 is TGTGCCAGCAGCTCCAGGGGGAAATACTACAATGAGCAGTTCTTC.

The CDR3 is CASGDRITNTGELFF. CDR3 in DNA: TGTGCTAGTGGTGACAGGATCACGAACACCGGGGAGCTGTTTTTT. V is TRBV12-5 and J is TRBJ2-2; tentative D call: TRBD1 (6 bases). Per germline, CDR1 LGHNT and CDR2 FRNRAP. Trimming stripped 5 bases from V and 0 bases from J, with 10 bases between. The CDR3 totals 15 residues.

This sequence joins TRBV7-2 and TRBJ1-5, with D maybe TRBD1 (5 bases). Germline V lookup: CDR1 SGHTA, CDR2 FQGNSA. This CDR3 spans 15 amino acids. The germline V and J ends were trimmed by 5 bases and 6 bases, with 17 bases remaining between them. For the CDR3, the DNA is TGTGCCAGCAGCCCCGACTTGGGGGGTACTCAGCCCCAGCATTTT. As protein: CASSPDLGGTQPQHF.

The chain uses TRBV27 and TRBJ1-6; D remains unclear. V was clipped by 3 bases and J by 9 bases, with 12 bases between them. The CDR3 extends over 14 amino acids. The germline V gene has CDR1 MNHEY and CDR2 SMNVEV (reference sequence). CDR3 sequence (DNA): TGTGCCAGCAGTTTTGCCTACCGGGGTTCACCCCTCCACTTT. It specifies CASSFAYRGSPLHF.

The chain links TRBV7-8 to TRBJ2-5; 8 nucleotides align to TRBD2. V lost 8 bases to trimming and J lost 1 base; unmatched junction nucleotides: 6. The germline CDR1 and CDR2 sequences are SGHVS and FQNEAQ. The CDR3 is 14 amino acids. CDR3 residues: CASGTREGQETQYF. CDR3 DNA sequence: TGTGCCAGCGGAACTCGGGAGGGCCAAGAGACCCAGTACTTC.

The chain uses TRBV13 and TRBJ2-3; TRBD2 aligns across 11 bases. The CDR3 is 15 residues long. Trimming removed 0 bases from V and 9 bases from J; junction bases left unmatched: 5. Germline values: CDR1 PRHDT, CDR2 FYEKMQ (reference sequence). In DNA form, the CDR3 reads TGTGCCAGCAGCTTAGGAGCTAGCGGGGGGAACACGCAGTATTTT. This codes for CASSLGASGGNTQYF.

Written as DNA, the CDR3 is TGCGCCAGCAGCGAGACCAGGGGGCTTGGCACTGAAGCTTTCTTT. This sequence encodes CASSETRGLGTEAFF. The V and J genes are TRBV10-1 and TRBJ1-1; 8 nucleotides align to TRBD1. V trimming: 6 bases; J trimming: 4 bases; junction bases outside the gene matches: 10. Germline assignment: CDR1 WNHNN and CDR2 SYGVQD (reference sequence). The CDR3 has 15 amino acids.

The table lists this clone with a count of one. The rearrangement links TRBV5-1 to TRBJ2-3, with TRBD1 matching 10 bases. The CDR3 spans 15 residues. The germline V gene encodes CDR1 SGHRS and CDR2 YFSETQ. V was clipped by 3 bases and J by 0 bases; unmatched bases: 1. For the CDR3, the DNA is TGCGCCAGCAGCTGGGACAGGGGAAGCACAGATACGCAGTATTTT. This encodes CASSWDRGSTDTQYF.